The present entry profiles one TCR beta chain with its context. Its matching antigen is unknown. The data were obtained in a study of shared clonotypes between healthy human individuals. Sequencing was performed with immunoSEQ multiplex PCR; in TCRdb, only in-frame clones are kept and a portion is missing. The table includes 2.5 million or so clones, 90% to 95% detected once. The CDR3 extends over 13 amino acids. The germline V gene encodes CDR1 LNHDA and CDR2 SQIVND (reference sequence). Trimming left V 3 bases short and J 4 bases short, with 9 bases between. Study observations and caveats: Several donors shared about 5% of their naive CD4 clonotypes. Non-shared clonotypes displayed generation probabilities falling below those of clonotypes present in all four donors. Represented diversity, genetic and exposure-history alike, was limited by few donors. On the whole, naive subsets had larger estimated richness than memory subsets had.

This receptor was identified in a young man in good health. The source material was naive CD4+ T cells sorted from blood. Described subset: CD45RA+ positively selected. This chain links TRBV19 with TRBJ1-1; D call uncertain. The CDR3 spells CASSMRSSTEAFF. For the CDR3, the DNA is TGTGCCAGTAGTATGAGGTCGAGCACTGAAGCTTTCTTT.